One TCR beta chain is described in this entry. The source of the sample is a study of T-cell reconstitution after alpha-beta-depleted transplantation in children. The CDR3 is made up of 16 amino acids. The V end was cut by 1 base, the J end by 0 bases, with 13 bases between. The germline CDR1 and CDR2 sequences are DFQATT and SNEGSKA (reference sequence). A TCRbeta library incorporating unique molecular identifiers was prepared. MiXCR, run by TCRdb on the PCR reads, gives a single entry per CDR3 protein. The sample has 360,000 or so distinct CDR3 sequences, about a fifth seen once. The rearrangement joins TRBV20-1 to TRBJ2-1; perhaps TRBD2 as D (6 bases). The sequence was obtained from a human donor who donated a stem cell graft to a child with acute myeloid leukemia. The sequencing used PBMCs from the stem cell graft donor, collected from the stem cell graft. As DNA, the CDR3 is TGCAGTGCTAGAGGTAAAGCGGGCAGCTCCTACAATGAGCAGTTCTTC. It encodes CSARGKAGSSYNEQFF.